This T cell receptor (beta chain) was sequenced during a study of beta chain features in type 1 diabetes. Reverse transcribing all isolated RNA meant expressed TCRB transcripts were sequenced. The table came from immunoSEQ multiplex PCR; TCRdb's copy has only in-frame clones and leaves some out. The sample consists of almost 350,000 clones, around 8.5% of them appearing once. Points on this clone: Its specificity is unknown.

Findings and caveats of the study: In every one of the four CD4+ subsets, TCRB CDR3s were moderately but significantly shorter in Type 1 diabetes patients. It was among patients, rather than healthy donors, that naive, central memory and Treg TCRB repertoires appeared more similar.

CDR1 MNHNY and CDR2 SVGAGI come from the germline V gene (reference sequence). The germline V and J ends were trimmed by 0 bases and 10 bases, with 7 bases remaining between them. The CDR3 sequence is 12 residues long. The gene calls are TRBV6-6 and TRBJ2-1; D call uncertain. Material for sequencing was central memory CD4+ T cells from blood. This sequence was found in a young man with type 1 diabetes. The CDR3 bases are TGTGCCAGCAGTTACTCGTCACTGGAGCAGTTCTTC. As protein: CASSYSSLEQFF.